The 3 T cell receptor beta chains listed next were all sequenced from one sample in a study of cytomegalovirus exposure and HLA in healthy donors (dated by TCRdb to 2016 to 2017). The receptor library was made with the immunoSEQ multiplex PCR assay. This is the immuneACCESS table as TCRdb keeps it, with only in-frame sequences that have V and J called. A part of the clones is gone; compared with another copy, unresolved V genes explain less than half, and the rest is unexplained. The sample profile shows fewer than 250,000 clones; around nine tenths of them were found once. The ten largest clones represent 2.6% of the sample. The sample was PBMCs. The receptors here all came from a man between 18 and 29 years old in good health and CMV-seronegative.

This chain joins TRBV6-5 and TRBJ2-4; D remains unclear. The CDR3 totals 13 residues. V gave up 6 bases and J gave up 0 bases, with 6 bases separating them. Germline CDR1 MNHEY, CDR2 SVGAGI. Here the CDR3 DNA reads TGTGCCAGCAGAGGCGGAGCCAAAAACATTCAGTACTTC. Protein sequence: CASRGGAKNIQYF.

The genes are TRBV29-1 and TRBJ1-2; the D is unclear. The CDR3 spans 10 residues. Trimming took 6 bases from V and 8 from J, leaving 10 bases between them. CDR1 and CDR2 from the germline V gene are SQVTM and ANQGSEA. CDR3 sequence: CSVAERGYTF. As DNA, the CDR3 is TGCAGCGTCGCCGAGAGGGGCTACACCTTC.

The chain employs TRBV29-1 and TRBJ2-6; D is undetermined. Trimming took off 2 bases at V and 0 bases at J, with 8 bases between the two ends. Per the germline V gene, CDR1 is SQVTM and CDR2 is ANQGSEA. This CDR3 has 15 residues. CDR3 residues: CSVEYPGSGANVLTF. CDR3 nucleotides: TGCAGCGTTGAATACCCAGGCTCTGGGGCCAACGTCCTGACTTTC.